Below are 16 T cell receptor beta chains sequenced from a single sample in a study of shared clonotypes between healthy human individuals. Clones were sequenced by immunoSEQ multiplex PCR, and TCRdb holds only the in-frame ones, with some missing. Of about 580,000 clones in the sample, 98% were seen once. Terminally differentiated effector memory CD45RA+ cells were excluded from the naive CD8 cells, which were CD45RO-negative and positively selected for CCR7. Source material: naive CD8+ T cells sorted from blood. These receptor sequences come from a man aged 25-40 years in good health.

The rearrangement links TRBV11-2 to TRBJ2-7, with 9 nucleotides matching TRBD2. Trimming took 7 bases from V and 1 from J; bases not matched to a gene: 2. Germline V gene lookup returns CDR1 SGHAT and CDR2 FQNNGV. The CDR3 is 13 residues long. The CDR3 nucleotides are TGTGCCAGCAATCTAGCGGGGTCCTACGAGCAGTACTTC. This gives the protein CASNLAGSYEQYF.

The V and J genes are TRBV7-9 and TRBJ1-2; D is possibly TRBD1 (5 bases). Trimming took off 1 base at V and 3 bases at J, with 9 bases between the two ends. Germline V lookup: CDR1 SEHNR, CDR2 FQNEAQ (reference sequence). The CDR3 extends over 14 amino acids. The CDR3 DNA is TGTGCCAGCAGCTTAGACAGGATCCACTATGGCTACACCTTC. Its translation: CASSLDRIHYGYTF.

The chain has TRBV27 and TRBJ2-7; D is ambiguous. CDR1 and CDR2 from the germline V gene are MNHEY and SMNVEV (reference sequence). V lost 0 bases and J 0 bases, leaving 9 bases between the germline ends. The CDR3 extends over 15 amino acids. CDR3 in DNA: TGTGCCAGCAGTTTATCGAAGGGCGGCTCCTACGAGCAGTACTTC. Amino acids: CASSLSKGGSYEQYF.

This chain joins TRBV7-6 and TRBJ2-1; D perhaps matches TRBD2 (6 bases). V was pared by 5 bases and J by 10 bases, with 15 bases between. The CDR3 runs 13 residues. Germline-derived CDR1 and CDR2 are SGHVS and FNYEAQ. The CDR3: CASSPQSSEEQFF. The CDR3 DNA follows: TGTGCCAGCAGCCCGCAGTCTAGCGAGGAGCAGTTCTTC. Full variable domain (outside the CDR3, taken from reference TRBV7-6 and TRBJ2-1): GAGVSQSPRYKVTKRGQDVALRCDPISGHVSLYWYRQALGQGPEFLTYFNYEAQQDKSGLPNDRFSAERPEGSISTLTIQRTEQRDSAMYRCASSPQSSEEQFFGPGTRLTVL.

This chain connects TRBV7-9 to TRBJ2-1; 8 bases are shared with TRBD1. Per germline, CDR1 SEHNR and CDR2 FQNEAQ (reference sequence). With V trimmed by 2 bases and J by 5 bases, 5 bases remained unmatched. This CDR3 has 15 amino acids. The CDR3 region is CASSLPGQANNEQFF. Here the CDR3 DNA reads TGTGCCAGCAGCTTACCGGGACAGGCTAACAATGAGCAGTTCTTC.

V is TRBV29-1 and J is TRBJ2-7; D is uncertain. V lost 0 bases to trimming and J lost 4 bases, with 10 bases between them. Germline CDR1 and CDR2: SQVTM and ANQGSEA. The CDR3 covers 13 residues. The CDR3 sequence is CSVEDGLLYEQYF. In nucleotides, the CDR3 is TGCAGCGTTGAAGATGGTCTATTATACGAGCAGTACTTC.

J is TRBJ2-1 and V is TRBV4-1; TRBD1 aligns across 8 bases. In germline, CDR1 is MGHRA, CDR2 YSYEKL. The CDR3 is 15 residues long. The V gene end was trimmed by 5 bases and the J gene end by 0 bases; junction bases not matched to a gene: 3. Here the CDR3 reads CASSARGPSYNEQFF. CDR3 DNA sequence: TGCGCCAGCAGCGCCAGGGGGCCCTCCTACAATGAGCAGTTCTTC.

The chain carries TRBV2 and TRBJ2-7, with unresolved D. V was pared by 7 bases and J by 2 bases, with 9 bases between. The germline gives CDR1 SNHLY, CDR2 FYNNEI. The length of the CDR3 is 12 residues. DNA for the CDR3: TGTGCCAGCACCCCGACAACCTACGAGCAGTACTTC. This translates into CASTPTTYEQYF.

This clone was detected only once. The gene calls are TRBV2 and TRBJ1-4; D remains unclear. CDR1 SNHLY and CDR2 FYNNEI come from the germline V gene. Trimming removed 7 bases at V and 8 bases at J, with 38 bases between. The CDR3 contains 21 residues. The CDR3 bases are TGTGCCAGCACGGAGTACGCAATCTCGTTCCACGAAGAGCCCCTTGACGAAAAACTGTTTTTT. Translating gives CASTEYAISFHEEPLDEKLFF.

Only one count was recorded for this clone. In DNA, the CDR3 is TGCGCCAGCAGCCAAGAATATTTGGGAACAGGGAGCTATAGCAATCAGCCCCAGCATTTT. It is translated as CASSQEYLGTGSYSNQPQHF. The chain is built from TRBV4-1 and TRBJ1-5; a weak D match, TRBD1 (6 bases). The V gene's germline CDR1 is MGHRA and CDR2 YSYEKL. CDR3 size: 20 residues. The germline V and J ends were trimmed by 0 bases and 0 bases, with 21 bases remaining between them.

In this sample, this clone turned up once. J is TRBJ2-3 and V is TRBV11-2; no firm D call. The CDR3 is 14 amino acids. CDR1 and CDR2 from the germline V gene are SGHAT and FQNNGV. Deletions cut 1 base from V and 2 bases from J, with 7 bases between. The CDR3 loop reads CASSLGVFTDTQYF. CDR3 nucleotide sequence: TGTGCCAGCAGCTTAGGGGTTTTCACAGATACGCAGTATTTT.

The chain couples TRBV15 to TRBJ1-5, with no clear D. The CDR3 loop spans 15 amino acids. Germline V CDR1 and CDR2: LNHNV, YYDKDF (reference sequence). V lost 3 bases, J lost 0 bases, and 9 bases lay in between. For the CDR3, the DNA is TGTGCCACCAGCAGCGCCGGGAATAGCAATCAGCCCCAGCATTTT. Amino acids: CATSSAGNSNQPQHF.

The chain recombines TRBV7-8 with TRBJ1-4; D remains unclear. Germline assignment: CDR1 SGHVS and CDR2 FQNEAQ. V lost 6 bases, J lost 7 bases, and 15 bases lay in between. The CDR3 sequence is 14 residues long. CDR3 residues: CASRLRTGSEKLFF. The CDR3 coding sequence is TGTGCCAGCAGACTTAGGACCGGGAGTGAAAAACTGTTTTTT.

The chain is built from TRBV6-1 and TRBJ2-1; D may be TRBD2 (5 bases). Deletions cut 0 bases from V and 2 bases from J, with 14 bases between. Germline V gene data show CDR1 as MNHNS and CDR2 as SASEGT. The CDR3 covers 17 residues. As DNA, the CDR3 is TGTGCCAGCAGTGAAGCTGCGGGTATTCGGGCCTACAATGAGCAGTTCTTC. Its translation is CASSEAAGIRAYNEQFF.

This clone was recorded only once. The chain is built from TRBV5-1 and TRBJ2-1, with unresolved D. The CDR3 covers 12 residues. The germline V gene encodes CDR1 SGHRS and CDR2 YFSETQ. Trimming cost V 1 base and J 7 bases, with 6 bases left between them. CDR3 coding DNA: TGCGCCAGCAGCTTGAGGTGGAATGAGCAGTTCTTC. Translated: CASSLRWNEQFF. The whole variable domain, remainder taken from reference TRBV5-1 and TRBJ2-1, is KAGVTQTPRYLIKTRGQQVTLSCSPISGHRSVSWYQQTPGQGLQFLFEYFSETQRNKGNFPGRFSGRQFSNSRSEMNVSTLELGDSALYLCASSLRWNEQFFGPGTRLTVL.

The V call is TRBV28, the J call TRBJ2-7, with TRBD1 matching over 7 bases. This CDR3 region has 14 residues. Germline V CDR1 and CDR2: MDHEN, SYDVKM. The V gene end was trimmed by 6 bases and the J gene end by 3 bases; junction bases not matched to a gene: 8. The chain's CDR3 is CASSLTGFDYEQYF. The CDR3 DNA reads as TGTGCCAGCAGCTTGACAGGGTTCGACTACGAGCAGTACTTC. The full variable domain, its missing parts supplied by reference TRBV28 and TRBJ2-7, is DVKVTQSSRYLVKRTGEKVFLECVQDMDHENMFWYRQDPGLGLRLIYFSYDVKMKEKGDIPEGYSVSREKKERFSLILESASTNQTSMYLCASSLTGFDYEQYFGPGTRLTVT.